This T cell receptor (beta chain) was sequenced during a study of T cell responses to AZD1222 COVID-19 vaccine. The assay was immunoSEQ multiplex PCR, and TCRdb's table has in-frame clones only and misses some. The sample includes approximately 100,000 clones, about 87% of them seen just once. There are 12 residues in the CDR3. Germline V gene data show CDR1 as LNHDA and CDR2 as SQIVND (reference sequence). V was pared by 2 bases and J by 5 bases, with 6 bases between. This TCR came from an adult who received the AZD1222 COVID-19 vaccine. The J gene is TRBJ1-1, the V gene TRBV19, with D maybe TRBD1 (5 bases). The material sequenced was peripheral blood, taken 28 days after the second AZD1222 dose. The CDR3 nucleotides read TGTGCCAGTAGTATAAGGGGAACTGAAGCTTTCTTT. Amino acids: CASSIRGTEAFF. Full variable domain (rest looked up from reference TRBV19 and TRBJ1-1): DGGITQSPKYLFRKEGQNVTLSCEQNLNHDAMYWYRQDPGQGLRLIYYSQIVNDFQKGDIAEGYSVSREKKESFPLTVTSAQKNPTAFYLCASSIRGTEAFFGQGTRLTVV.